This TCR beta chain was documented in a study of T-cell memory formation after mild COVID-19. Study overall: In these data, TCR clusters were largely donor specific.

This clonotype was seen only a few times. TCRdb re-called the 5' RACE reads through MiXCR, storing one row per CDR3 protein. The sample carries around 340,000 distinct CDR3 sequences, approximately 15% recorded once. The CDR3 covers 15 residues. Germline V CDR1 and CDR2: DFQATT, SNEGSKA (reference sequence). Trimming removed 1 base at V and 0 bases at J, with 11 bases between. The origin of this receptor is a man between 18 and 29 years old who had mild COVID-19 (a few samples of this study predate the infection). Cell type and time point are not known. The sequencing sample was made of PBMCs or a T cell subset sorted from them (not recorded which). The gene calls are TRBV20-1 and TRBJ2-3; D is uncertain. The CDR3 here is CSARGEQSSTDTQYF. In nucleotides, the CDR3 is TGCAGTGCTAGAGGAGAACAGTCTAGCACAGATACGCAGTATTTT.